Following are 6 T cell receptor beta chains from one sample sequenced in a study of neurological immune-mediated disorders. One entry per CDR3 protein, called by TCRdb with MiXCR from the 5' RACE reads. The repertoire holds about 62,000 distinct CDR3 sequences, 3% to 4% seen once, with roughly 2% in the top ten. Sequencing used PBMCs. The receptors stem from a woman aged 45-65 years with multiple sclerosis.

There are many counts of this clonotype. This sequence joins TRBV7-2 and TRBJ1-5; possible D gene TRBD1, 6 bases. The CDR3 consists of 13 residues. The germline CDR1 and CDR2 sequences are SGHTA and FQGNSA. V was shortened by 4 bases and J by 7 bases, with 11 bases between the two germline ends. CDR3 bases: TGTGCCAGCAGCTCTGGGGGGCCCCAGCCCCAGCATTTT. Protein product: CASSSGGPQPQHF.

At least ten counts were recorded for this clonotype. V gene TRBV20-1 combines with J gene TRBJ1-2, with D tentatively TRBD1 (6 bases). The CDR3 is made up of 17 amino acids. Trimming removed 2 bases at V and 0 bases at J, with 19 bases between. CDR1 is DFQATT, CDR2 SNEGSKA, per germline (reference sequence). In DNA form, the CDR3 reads TGCAGTGCTAGACCAATTCGGACAGACCTAGCTAACTATGGCTACACCTTC. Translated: CSARPIRTDLANYGYTF.

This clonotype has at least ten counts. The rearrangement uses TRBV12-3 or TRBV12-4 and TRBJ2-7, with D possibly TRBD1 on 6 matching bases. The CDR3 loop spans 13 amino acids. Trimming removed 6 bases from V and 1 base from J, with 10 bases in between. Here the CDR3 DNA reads TGTGCCAGCAGCCTGACAGGTTCCTACGAGCAGTACTTC. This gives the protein CASSLTGSYEQYF.

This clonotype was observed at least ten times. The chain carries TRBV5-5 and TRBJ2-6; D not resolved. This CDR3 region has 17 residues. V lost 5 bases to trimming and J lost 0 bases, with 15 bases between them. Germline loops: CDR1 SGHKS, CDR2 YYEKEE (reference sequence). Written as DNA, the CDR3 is TGTGCCAGCAGTTACCCGACCGTCGTCTCTGGGGCCAACGTCCTGACTTTC. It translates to CASSYPTVVSGANVLTF.

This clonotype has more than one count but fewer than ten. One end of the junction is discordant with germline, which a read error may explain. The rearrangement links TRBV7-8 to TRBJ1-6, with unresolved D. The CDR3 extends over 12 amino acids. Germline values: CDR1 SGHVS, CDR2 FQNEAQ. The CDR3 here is CASSLWGSPLNF. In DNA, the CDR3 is TGTGCCAGCAGCTTGTGGGGTTCACCCCTCAACTTT.

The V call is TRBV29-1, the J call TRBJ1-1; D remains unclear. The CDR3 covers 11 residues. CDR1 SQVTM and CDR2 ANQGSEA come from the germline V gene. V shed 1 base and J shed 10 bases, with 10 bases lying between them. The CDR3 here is CSVEVGGGAFF. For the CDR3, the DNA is TGCAGCGTTGAAGTCGGCGGAGGAGCTTTCTTT.